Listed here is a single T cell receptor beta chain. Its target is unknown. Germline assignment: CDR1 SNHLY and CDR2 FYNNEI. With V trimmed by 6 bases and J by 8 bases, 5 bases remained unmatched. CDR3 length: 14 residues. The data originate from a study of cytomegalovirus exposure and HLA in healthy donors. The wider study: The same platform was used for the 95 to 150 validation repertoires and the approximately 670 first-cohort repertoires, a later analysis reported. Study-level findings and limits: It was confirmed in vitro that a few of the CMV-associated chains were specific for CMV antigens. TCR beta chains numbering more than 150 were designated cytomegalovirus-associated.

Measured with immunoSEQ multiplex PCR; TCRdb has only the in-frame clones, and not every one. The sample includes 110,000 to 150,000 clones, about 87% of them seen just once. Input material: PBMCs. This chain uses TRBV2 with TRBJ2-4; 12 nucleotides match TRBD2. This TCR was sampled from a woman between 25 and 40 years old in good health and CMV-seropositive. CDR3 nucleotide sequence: TGTGCCAGCAGCCGACTAGCGGGAGTTGACATTCAGTACTTC. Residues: CASSRLAGVDIQYF. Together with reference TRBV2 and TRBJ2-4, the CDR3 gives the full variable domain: EPEVTQTPSHQVTQMGQEVILRCVPISNHLYFYWYRQILGQKVEFLVSFYNNEISEKSEIFDDQFSVERPDGSNFTLKIRSTKLEDSAMYFCASSRLAGVDIQYFGAGTRLSVL.